The present entry profiles one TCR beta chain with its context. Its antigen is unidentified. These data belong to a study of graft-versus-host responses after intestinal transplantation. At the level of the study: Recipients had multivisceral, liver-intestinal, or isolated intestinal transplants. All of the recipients had induction that used anti-thymocyte globulin, then tacrolimus and steroids for three to four years. Study-wide points: Recipient-marrow GvH clones were detected, some having first appeared in ileum or blood.

With 2 bases clipped from V and 11 bases from J, the junction kept 15 bases outside the gene matches. Germline lookup yields CDR1 SGDLS and CDR2 YYNGEE. This CDR3 is 16 amino acids long. The repertoire was sequenced with immunoSEQ multiplex PCR; TCRdb's copy has only in-frame clones and lacks some. The sample includes roughly 92,000 clones, 75% to 90% seen only once; the top ten take 0.11%. The specimen was unstimulated CD4+ T cells sorted from spleen or lymph node cells, collected before intestinal transplant. The receptor was derived from a human donor who received an intestinal transplant. The chain combines TRBV9 with TRBJ1-1, with 10 bases fitting TRBD1. DNA of the CDR3: TGTGCCAGCAGCGTCCGACCGACAGGGGGCGATCTCCATGCTTTCTTT. The encoded protein is CASSVRPTGGDLHAFF.